This note documents a single T cell receptor beta chain sequence. Its antigen is not identified. Authors' processing steps: Filtering differed since immunoSEQ provided only junctions, with no quality scores. TCRdb's copy holds only in-frame clones and misses some; the assay was immunoSEQ multiplex PCR. V and J calls and clone size are those listed in that table; D and trimming were worked out from the DNA. This sample has 2 million to 2.5 million clones, with roughly 95% found just once. Germline CDR1 reads MGHRA; CDR2 reads YSYEKL. Trimming removed 0 bases at V and 6 bases at J, with 14 bases between. CDR3 size: 15 residues. The data originate from a study of shared clonotypes between healthy human individuals. General study results and limits: Naive CD4 clonotype sharing across a few donors was approximately 5%. The generation probabilities recorded for non-shared clonotypes fell below those of clonotypes shared by all four donors.

The rearrangement uses TRBV4-1 and TRBJ1-1; D perhaps matches TRBD1 (5 bases). The sequenced material came from naive CD4+ T cells sorted from blood. Subset given: CD45RA+ positively selected. The TCR sequence derives from a man aged 18 to 30 in good health. CDR3 residues: CASSQDRGPISEAFF. The CDR3 DNA sequence: TGCGCCAGCAGCCAAGATCGGGGACCAATCTCTGAAGCTTTCTTT.